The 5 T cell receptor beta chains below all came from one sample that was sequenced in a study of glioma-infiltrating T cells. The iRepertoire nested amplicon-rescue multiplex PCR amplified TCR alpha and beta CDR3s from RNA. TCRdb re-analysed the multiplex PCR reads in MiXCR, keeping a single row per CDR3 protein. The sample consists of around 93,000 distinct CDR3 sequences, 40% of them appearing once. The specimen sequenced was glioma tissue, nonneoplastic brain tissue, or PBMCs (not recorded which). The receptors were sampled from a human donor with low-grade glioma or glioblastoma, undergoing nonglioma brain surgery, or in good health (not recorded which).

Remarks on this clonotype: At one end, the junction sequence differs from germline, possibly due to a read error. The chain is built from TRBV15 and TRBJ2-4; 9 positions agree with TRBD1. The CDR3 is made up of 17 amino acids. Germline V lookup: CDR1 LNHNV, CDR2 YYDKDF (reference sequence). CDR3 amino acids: CATSRGRDRVGENNQYF. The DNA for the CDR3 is TGTGCCACCAGCAGGGGCCGGGACAGGGTCGGGGAAAACAATCAGTACTTC. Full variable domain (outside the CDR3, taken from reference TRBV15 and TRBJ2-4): DAMVIQNPRYQVTQFGKPVTLSCSQTLNHNVMYWYQQKSSQAPKLLFHYYDKDFNNEADTPDNFQSRRPNTSFCFLDIRSPGLGDTAMYLCATSRGRDRVGENNQYFGAGTRLSVL.

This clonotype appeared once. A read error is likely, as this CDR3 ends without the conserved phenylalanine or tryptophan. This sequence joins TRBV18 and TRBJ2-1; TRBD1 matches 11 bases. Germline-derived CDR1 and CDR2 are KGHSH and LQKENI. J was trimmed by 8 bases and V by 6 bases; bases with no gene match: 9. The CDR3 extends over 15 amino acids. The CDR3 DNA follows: TGTGCCAGCTCTACCGGGACAGGGGGTGTTTATGAGCAGTTCTCC. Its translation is CASSTGTGGVYEQFS.

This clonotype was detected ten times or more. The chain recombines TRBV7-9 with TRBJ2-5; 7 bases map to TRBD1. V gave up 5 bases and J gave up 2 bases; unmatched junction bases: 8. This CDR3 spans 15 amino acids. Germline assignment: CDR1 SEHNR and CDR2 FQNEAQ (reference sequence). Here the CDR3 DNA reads TGTGCCAGCAGCCGATCGGGACAGTCACAAGAGACCCAGTACTTC. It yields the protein CASSRSGQSQETQYF.

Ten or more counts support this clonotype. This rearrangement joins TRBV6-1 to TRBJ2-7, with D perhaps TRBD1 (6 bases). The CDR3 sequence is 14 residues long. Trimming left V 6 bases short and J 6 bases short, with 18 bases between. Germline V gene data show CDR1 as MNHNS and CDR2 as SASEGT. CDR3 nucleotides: TGTGCCAGCAGCTCCTTTACAGGGTACTCCGAGCAGTACTTC. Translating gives CASSSFTGYSEQYF.

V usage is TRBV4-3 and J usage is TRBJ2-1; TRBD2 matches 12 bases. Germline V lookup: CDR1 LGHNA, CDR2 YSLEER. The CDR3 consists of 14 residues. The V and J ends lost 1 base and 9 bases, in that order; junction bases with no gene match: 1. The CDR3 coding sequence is TGCGCCAGCAGCCAAGCTAGCGGGAGGGTTGAGCAGTTCTTC. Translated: CASSQASGRVEQFF.